This T cell receptor (beta chain) was sequenced for a study of blood T cells in healthy people across ages. Together with a sample-barcoded 5' primer, a J-beta primer mix was included in a second PCR lasting about 7 to 11 cycles. All cDNA molecules were each tagged by a template-switch adaptor with 12 random nucleotides. Via MiXCR, TCRdb re-called the 5' RACE reads, giving one row per CDR3 protein. The data contain roughly 1,000,000 distinct CDR3 sequences, 20% to 25% of them singletons. The study drew donors from healthy Caucasian individuals in Russia aged about 6 to 90. Germline loops: CDR1 PRHDT, CDR2 FYEKMQ (reference sequence). J was trimmed by 0 bases and V by 5 bases; bases with no gene match: 5. CDR3 length equals 15 residues. In addition, the sample was reused for a study of T cells of mothers and their children. That report notes: With unrelated pairs as the comparison, related mother-child pairs had a slightly higher overlap that was not significant.

Material: blood. This sequence originates from a girl aged 2 to 10 in good health. This chain links TRBV13 with TRBJ1-2, with 8 bases matching TRBD1. The chain's CDR3 is CASSPTGGANYGYTF. Here the CDR3 DNA reads TGTGCCAGCAGCCCCACAGGGGGAGCTAACTATGGCTACACCTTC.